A selection of T cell receptor beta chains follows, all from one sample in a study of CD8+ T cells in alopecia areata. Data came from immunoSEQ multiplex PCR; TCRdb stores just in-frame clones and leaves some out. This table holds 93,000 or so clones, 45% to 60% found once. The sequenced sample was CD4+ T cells sorted from blood. The receptors stem from a human donor in good health. Both conserved end residues are part of each CDR3. D genes are given only for firm matches. Clone size, where shown, is once, few, many, or a class for clones that have expanded.

TRBV29-1	few	-	TRBJ1-1	CSVEPLNTEAFF
TRBV14	-	-	TRBJ1-2	CASSQSRNYGYTF
TRBV2	-	-	TRBJ1-2	CASSGDGTNYGYTF
TRBV2	-	TRBD1	TRBJ2-7	CASRGTGFGYEQYF
TRBV6-1	-	-	TRBJ1-5	CASTASGGNQPQHF
TRBV27	-	-	TRBJ1-2	CASRDYLNGYTF
TRBV30	once	-	TRBJ1-5	CAWSVSGGNQPQHF
TRBV7-6	few	-	TRBJ2-5	CASSLAGSVQETQYF
TRBV6-5	few	-	TRBJ1-5	CASSYSRDSNQPQHF
TRBV10-3	-	-	TRBJ2-5	CAISGGPETQYF
TRBV7-9	many	-	TRBJ2-5	CASSPKGPETQYF
TRBV7-2	-	TRBD2	TRBJ2-2	CASSFPPSGDPGELFF
TRBV7-9	-	TRBD1	TRBJ1-1	CASSDRVVNTEAFF
TRBV30	-	TRBD1	TRBJ1-1	CAWRHNRGLAFF
TRBV5-1	-	-	TRBJ2-7	CASSSDAYEQYF
TRBV27	-	TRBD1	TRBJ1-2	CASSRDSGGYTGQAF
TRBV9	few	TRBD1	TRBJ1-2	CASSVTTGPGGYGYTF
TRBV6-1	-	-	TRBJ1-5	CASRRGSQSNQPQHF
TRBV7-6	few	-	TRBJ1-1	CASALPRGPTEAFF
TRBV7-9	-	-	TRBJ2-1	CASSLGINEQFF
TRBV9	-	-	TRBJ2-7	CASSVALHSYEQYF
TRBV6-1	-	-	TRBJ1-2	CASSEYSVDYGYTF
TRBV2	-	-	TRBJ2-1	CASSVLALSSYNEQFF
TRBV2	once	-	TRBJ1-6	CAGRLGRENNSPLHF
TRBV5-5	-	TRBD1	TRBJ2-3	CASSLPGQGAGDTQYF
TRBV12-5	-	-	TRBJ1-1	CASGLNSRRAFF
TRBV23-1	few	TRBD1	TRBJ2-5	CASSQVGQGEAQYF
TRBV4-2	-	TRBD2	TRBJ2-1	CASSLMLAGGRNEQFF
TRBV2	once	-	TRBJ1-5	CASSDRRTETFNQPQHF
TRBV4-3	-	-	TRBJ2-3	CASSQERRVDTQYF
TRBV15	once	-	TRBJ1-2	CATSSGASSNYGYTF
TRBV2	-	-	TRBJ1-6	CASSGQGHRFNSPLHF
TRBV29-1	-	TRBD1	TRBJ1-2	CSVLDRGYGYTF
TRBV29-1	-	TRBD1	TRBJ2-7	CSVGQGEAYEQYF
TRBV29-1	-	-	TRBJ1-2	CSVDSGYTF
TRBV6-1	few	-	TRBJ2-2	CASSESFGVAGELFF
TRBV25-1	-	TRBD1	-	CASSSGQGATYEQYF
TRBV29-1	-	TRBD1	TRBJ2-2	CSVEEGTGASTGELFF
TRBV29-1	-	-	TRBJ2-7	CSVTGRASYEQYF
TRBV15	-	-	TRBJ1-2	CATSTGQSLYGYTF
TRBV6-5	-	-	TRBJ1-6	CASSQLGSYNSPLHF
TRBV7-3	-	-	TRBJ2-3	CASSPDQGRTDTQYF
TRBV7-2	-	-	TRBJ2-7	CASSIGTTYEQYF
TRBV2	-	TRBD1	TRBJ2-2	CASRKDRLNTGELFF
TRBV29-1	-	TRBD1	TRBJ1-2	CSVEGGQGGFGYTF
TRBV11-2	few	-	TRBJ2-5	CASSPTGETQYF
TRBV5-1	-	-	TRBJ2-7	CASKRTEQGASYEQYF